A selection of T cell receptor beta chains follows, all from one sample in a study of T-cell memory formation after mild COVID-19. TCRdb re-analysed the 5' RACE reads in MiXCR, keeping a single row per CDR3 protein. The data show around 450,000 distinct CDR3 sequences, with 20% seen just once and 8.4% held by the top ten. The sequenced sample consisted of PBMCs or a T cell subset sorted from them (not recorded which). All receptors come from an adult woman who had mild COVID-19 (a few samples of this study predate the infection). Cell type and time point are not known. Both conserved end residues are part of each CDR3. A D gene is named only where the DNA matches it firmly. Clone sizes are given selectively: once, few, many, or a class where the clone is expanded.

TRBD2	TRBV7-2	once	TRBJ2-1	CASSLATSGRFNEQFF	TGTGCCAGCAGCTTAGCGACTAGCGGGAGGTTTAATGAGCAGTTCTTC
TRBD1	TRBV13	few	TRBJ1-6	CASSSTGVDNSPLHF	TGTGCCAGCAGTTCAACAGGGGTTGACAATTCACCCCTCCACTTT
TRBD2	TRBV4-2	few	TRBJ2-2	CASSQPPGLAGGNTGELFF	TGTGCCAGCAGCCAACCACCGGGACTAGCGGGGGGCAACACCGGGGAGCTGTTTTTT
TRBD2	TRBV5-1	NA	TRBJ2-5	CASSLTHPGLRETQYF	TGCGCCAGCAGCTTGACCCACCCGGGACTAAGAGAGACCCAGTACTTC
TRBD2	TRBV19	NA	TRBJ2-5	CASSTRLAEQETQYF	TGTGCCAGTAGTACTAGACTAGCGGAACAGGAGACCCAGTACTTC
TRBD1	TRBV12-3/TRBV12-4	NA	TRBJ2-1	CASRSRDRGFNNEQFF	TGTGCCAGCAGGAGCCGGGACAGGGGGTTCAACAATGAGCAGTTCTTC
TRBD2	TRBV2	NA	TRBJ2-1	CASKGLAYNEQFF	TGTGCCAGTAAGGGACTAGCCTACAATGAGCAGTTCTTC
NA	TRBV30	NA	TRBJ2-7	CAWSERGFTYEQYF	TGTGCCTGGAGTGAGAGAGGATTTACCTACGAGCAGTACTTC
NA	TRBV29-1	NA	TRBJ2-5	CSAHFNRETQYF	TGCAGCGCGCACTTTAACCGGGAGACCCAGTACTTC
NA	TRBV12-3/TRBV12-4	NA	TRBJ1-2	CASSLFLPTF	TGTGCCAGCAGTTTATTCCTGCCTACCTTC
NA	TRBV9	few	TRBJ1-2	CASSAPGTPNGYTF	TGTGCCAGCAGCGCTCCCGGGACGCCCAATGGCTACACCTTC
TRBD2	TRBV12-3/TRBV12-4	NA	TRBJ2-7	CASSALGLAGSYEQYF	TGTGCCAGCAGTGCCCTGGGACTAGCGGGAAGCTACGAGCAGTACTTC
TRBD1	TRBV20-1	NA	TRBJ1-5	CSARRGDRGNQPQHF	TGCAGTGCTCGGAGGGGGGACAGGGGCAATCAGCCCCAGCATTTT
NA	TRBV12-3/TRBV12-4	NA	TRBJ2-1	CASPRGNEQFF	TGTGCCAGCCCTCGCGGGAATGAGCAGTTCTTC
TRBD1	TRBV18	few	TRBJ1-1	CASSQRDLRGGMNTEAFF	TGTGCCAGCTCACAGCGGGACCTACGAGGGGGCATGAACACTGAAGCTTTCTTT
TRBD2	TRBV14	NA	TRBJ2-7	CASSQGGTSGSYEQYF	TGTGCCAGCAGCCAAGGTGGGACTAGCGGATCCTACGAGCAGTACTTC
NA	TRBV3-1	few	TRBJ1-2	CASSSDGTLNYGYTF	TGTGCCAGCAGCTCGGACGGGACCTTGAACTATGGCTACACCTTC
NA	TRBV3-1	many	TRBJ2-2	CASSPWVQGRSGELFF	TGTGCCAGCAGCCCGTGGGTGCAGGGGAGGTCCGGGGAGCTGTTTTTT
NA	TRBV4-1	NA	TRBJ2-7	CASSQGFLWEQYF	TGCGCCAGCAGCCAGGGGTTTCTGTGGGAGCAGTACTTC
TRBD1	TRBV3-1	NA	TRBJ2-7	CASSLNPGGQGAYEQYF	TGTGCCAGCAGCCTTAACCCCGGAGGACAGGGGGCGTACGAGCAGTACTTC
NA	TRBV5-1	few	TRBJ2-2	CASSLIGAETGELFF	TGCGCCAGCAGCTTGATTGGGGCGGAGACCGGGGAGCTGTTTTTT
TRBD2	TRBV12-3/TRBV12-4	NA	TRBJ2-3	CASSIAGPLGDTQYF	TGTGCCAGCAGCATAGCGGGCCCCTTGGGGGATACGCAGTATTTT
TRBD2	TRBV11-3	NA	TRBJ2-1	CASSMTGTIDGEQFF	TGTGCCAGCAGCATGACCGGGACTATTGACGGTGAGCAGTTCTTC
NA	TRBV20-1	few	TRBJ2-2	CSARKQESTGELFF	TGCAGTGCTAGAAAACAGGAGAGCACCGGGGAGCTGTTTTTT
NA	TRBV7-9	NA	TRBJ2-7	CASSLEQGYYEQYF	TGTGCCAGCAGCTTAGAGCAGGGATACTACGAGCAGTACTTC
TRBD2	TRBV20-1	NA	TRBJ2-7	CSASPWTSGSEDEQYF	TGCAGTGCTAGCCCCTGGACTAGCGGGAGTGAGGATGAGCAGTACTTC
TRBD1	TRBV29-1	NA	TRBJ2-7	CSVVLWTGDTYEQYF	TGCAGCGTTGTACTCTGGACAGGGGATACCTACGAGCAGTACTTC
NA	TRBV5-6	many	TRBJ2-1	CASTWGLGEQFF	TGTGCCAGCACCTGGGGGTTAGGTGAGCAGTTCTTC
NA	TRBV6-2/TRBV6-3	few	TRBJ2-1	CAISRENSYNEQFF	TGTGCCATCTCACGGGAAAATTCCTACAATGAGCAGTTCTTC
TRBD2	TRBV7-2	NA	TRBJ2-7	CASSLGNSGSYEQYF	TGTGCCAGCAGCTTAGGTAATAGCGGGAGCTACGAGCAGTACTTC
NA	TRBV10-3	NA	TRBJ2-1	CASNIGPSNEQFF	TGTGCCAGCAACATCGGGCCCTCCAATGAGCAGTTCTTC
NA	TRBV20-1	NA	TRBJ1-5	CSARGSGHQPQHF	TGCAGTGCTAGAGGTTCGGGTCATCAGCCCCAGCATTTT
NA	TRBV5-1	NA	TRBJ1-1	CASSLAGFRENTEAFF	TGCGCCAGCAGCTTGGCGGGGTTTCGCGAGAACACTGAAGCTTTCTTT
NA	TRBV24-1	few	TRBJ2-1	CATSDHGAGYSYNEQFF	TGTGCCACCAGTGATCACGGAGCAGGGTACTCCTACAATGAGCAGTTCTTC
NA	TRBV11-2	few	TRBJ2-3	CASSFYRTDTQYF	TGTGCCAGCAGCTTCTACCGCACAGATACGCAGTATTTT
NA	TRBV6-1	few	TRBJ2-7	CASSEKGTSSYEQYF	TGTGCCAGCAGTGAAAAGGGAACCAGCTCCTACGAGCAGTACTTC
NA	TRBV12-3/TRBV12-4	few	TRBJ2-1	CASSLGIWASMSSYNEQFF	TGTGCCAGCAGTTTAGGTATATGGGCTAGCATGAGCTCCTACAATGAGCAGTTCTTC
TRBD1	TRBV6-6	few	TRBJ1-5	CASSLTGETLIGNQPQHF	TGTGCCAGCAGCCTGACAGGGGAAACTCTAATAGGCAATCAGCCCCAGCATTTT
NA	TRBV6-1	NA	TRBJ1-3	CASSTRTDSGNTIYF	TGTGCCAGCAGCACCCGGACAGATAGTGGAAACACCATATATTTT
NA	TRBV20-1	NA	TRBJ1-5	CSARYTGSNQPQHF	TGCAGTGCTAGATACACAGGAAGCAATCAGCCCCAGCATTTT
NA	TRBV30	NA	TRBJ1-1	CAWSVGYEAFF	TGTGCCTGGAGTGTAGGCTATGAAGCTTTCTTT
TRBD2	TRBV29-1	few	TRBJ2-3	CSVSAGGQVGTDTQYF	TGCAGCGTTTCAGCGGGAGGGCAAGTGGGGACAGATACGCAGTATTTT
TRBD2	TRBV7-3	few	TRBJ2-1	CASSSVRTSGTYNEQFF	TGTGCCAGCAGCAGTGTTCGGACTAGCGGAACCTACAATGAGCAGTTCTTC
NA	TRBV7-9	NA	TRBJ2-1	CASSLAGSGEQFF	TGTGCCAGCAGCTTAGCTGGCTCGGGTGAGCAGTTCTTC
TRBD1	TRBV19	NA	TRBJ1-5	CASIDRAIGHQPQHF	TGTGCCAGTATCGACAGGGCGATAGGACATCAGCCCCAGCATTTT
NA	TRBV5-1	NA	TRBJ2-7	CASSPDLRGEQYF	TGCGCCAGCAGCCCCGACCTGAGAGGCGAGCAGTACTTC
TRBD2	TRBV7-3	many	TRBJ2-1	CASSSTSDPYNEQFF	TGTGCCAGCAGCTCCACTAGCGACCCCTACAATGAGCAGTTCTTC
NA	TRBV7-8	NA	TRBJ2-3	CASSPGGAGSDTQYF	TGTGCCAGCAGCCCCGGTGGGGCGGGATCAGATACGCAGTATTTT
TRBD1	TRBV7-2	NA	TRBJ2-7	CASSLAPGQAVYEQYF	TGTGCCAGCAGCTTAGCGCCAGGACAGGCGGTCTACGAGCAGTACTTC
TRBD1	TRBV3-1	NA	TRBJ2-1	CASSQGQGTYNEQFF	TGTGCCAGCAGCCAGGGACAGGGCACCTACAATGAGCAGTTCTTC
NA	TRBV19	few	TRBJ2-2	CASSIAGPNTGELFF	TGTGCCAGTAGTATTGCCGGGCCAAACACCGGGGAGCTGTTTTTT
NA	TRBV15	NA	TRBJ2-5	CATSRVQGETQYF	TGTGCCACCAGCAGAGTGCAGGGGGAGACCCAGTACTTC